This note documents a single T cell receptor (beta chain) sequence. This sample stems from a study of blood T cells in healthy people across ages. Isolation recovered at least 7 million PBMCs from every sample. The second PCR ran about 6 to 12 cycles with a sample-barcoded 5' primer and J-beta primers. A 12-random-nucleotide template-switch adaptor tagged each cDNA molecule. TCRdb fed the 5' RACE reads into MiXCR, producing one record per CDR3 protein. The table includes about 1 million distinct CDR3 sequences, 35% to 55% detected once. This CDR3 has 15 amino acids. The germline V gene encodes CDR1 DFQATT and CDR2 SNEGSKA (reference sequence). V was shortened by 0 bases and J by 3 bases, with 12 bases between the two germline ends.

What was sequenced was blood. The receptor comes from a woman aged 60-70 years in good health. The V call is TRBV20-1, the J call TRBJ1-5; unclear D gene. The CDR3 nucleotides are TGCAGTGCTAGAGATCTAATAGCCCTCAATCAGCCCCAGCATTTT. The encoded protein is CSARDLIALNQPQHF.